Shown below are 20 T cell receptor beta chains from a single sample sequenced in a study of blood T cell repertoires in COVID-19. Libraries were prepared by immunoSEQ multiplex PCR; TCRdb keeps only in-frame clonotypes and omits some of them. The sample includes about 51,000 clones, 86% of them seen just once. Sequencing was done on a sample of peripheral blood. The source is a man older than 75 with active COVID-19.

Concerning this clone: At the DNA level, this CDR3 is encoded by other sequences in the same sample as well. The V gene is TRBV9, the J gene TRBJ2-3; D is perhaps TRBD2 (5 bases). Trimming took off 0 bases at V and 0 bases at J, with 5 bases between the two ends. The length of the CDR3 is 14 residues. The germline V gene has CDR1 SGDLS and CDR2 YYNGEE. CDR3 amino acids: CASSVAGSTDTQYF. CDR3 sequence (DNA): TGTGCCAGCAGCGTAGCGGGGAGCACAGATACGCAGTATTTT. Full variable domain (remainder filled in from reference TRBV9 and TRBJ2-3): DSGVTQTPKHLITATGQRVTLRCSPRSGDLSVYWYQQSLDQGLQFLIQYYNGEERAKGNILERFSAQQFPDLHSELNLSSLELGDSALYFCASSVAGSTDTQYFGPGTRLTVL.

The chain recombines TRBV19 with TRBJ2-2; D is ambiguous. The length of the CDR3 is 15 residues. V lost 5 bases and J lost 0, with 10 bases in between. In germline, CDR1 is LNHDA, CDR2 SQIVND (reference sequence). CDR3 DNA sequence: TGTGCCAGTAGTGGGCAGATAGCGAACACCGGGGAGCTGTTTTTT. Translated, it gives CASSGQIANTGELFF.

CDR3: CASKSWRENTGELFF. The CDR3 nucleotides are TGTGCCAGCAAGTCTTGGAGGGAAAACACCGGGGAGCTGTTTTTT. The genes are TRBV28 and TRBJ2-2; tentative D call: TRBD2 (6 bases). V was clipped by 7 bases and J by 2 bases, with 14 bases between them. The CDR3 is 15 residues long. Germline V gene sequence: CDR1 MDHEN, CDR2 SYDVKM.

The gene calls are TRBV5-1 and TRBJ2-7; tentative D call: TRBD1 (5 bases). CDR3 size: 14 residues. Deletions cut 2 bases from V and 6 bases from J, with 15 bases between. Germline CDR1 and CDR2: SGHRS and YFSETQ. CDR3 bases: TGCGCCAGCAGCTTATCTGCCACTCAGGGCGAGCAGTACTTC. Protein product: CASSLSATQGEQYF.

V and J are TRBV28 and TRBJ2-7, with D unclear. Germline V gives CDR1 MDHEN, CDR2 SYDVKM. V gave up 2 bases and J gave up 9 bases, with 17 bases separating them. The CDR3 totals 14 residues. The CDR3, as DNA: TGTGCCAGCAGTTTAACGACCGTCTCTGGCGGGCAGTACTTC. Translating it yields CASSLTTVSGGQYF.

This sequence joins TRBV27 and TRBJ1-5; unclear D gene. Per the germline V gene, CDR1 is MNHEY and CDR2 is SMNVEV (reference sequence). V gave up 3 bases and J gave up 5 bases, with 5 bases separating them. The CDR3 is 12 residues long. CDR3 protein: CASSFPYQPQHF. The CDR3 coding sequence is TGTGCCAGCAGTTTTCCGTATCAGCCCCAGCATTTT.

The gene calls are TRBV7-2 and TRBJ2-7, with 7 bases matching TRBD1. V was clipped by 1 base and J by 4 bases; unmatched bases: 4. CDR3 length: 14 residues. The germline CDR1 and CDR2 sequences are SGHTA and FQGNSA. The CDR3 here is CASSLGGTDYEQYF. The DNA of the CDR3 is TGTGCCAGCAGCTTAGGTGGGACAGATTACGAGCAGTACTTC.

The chain joins TRBV5-8 to TRBJ2-2; no firm D call. The germline V gene encodes CDR1 SGHTS and CDR2 YDEGEE. The CDR3 is made up of 15 amino acids. The V end was cut by 4 bases, the J end by 5 bases, with 15 bases between. CDR3 bases: TGTGCCAGCAGCCCGTCCGCGACCAGGACCGGGGAGCTGTTTTTT. Residues: CASSPSATRTGELFF.

This clone was seen a handful of times. The CDR3 loop is CASQGGTYEQYF. Written as DNA, the CDR3 is TGTGCCAGCCAAGGAGGTACCTACGAGCAGTACTTC. The rearrangement links TRBV28 to TRBJ2-7; a weak D match, TRBD2 (5 bases). The CDR3 length is 12 residues. Germline V gives CDR1 MDHEN, CDR2 SYDVKM. Trimming pared 8 bases from V and 2 bases from J, leaving 10 bases between.

The chain combines TRBV19 with TRBJ2-1; 10 bases agree with TRBD2. CDR1 and CDR2 (germline): LNHDA, SQIVND (reference sequence). V dropped 3 bases and J dropped 6; count of bases not matched to a gene: 5. The CDR3 loop spans 15 amino acids. As DNA, the CDR3 is TGTGCCAGTAGTATTCGGACTAGCGGCCCCAATGAGCAGTTCTTC. It is translated as CASSIRTSGPNEQFF.

This clone occurred once. The chain employs TRBV6-4 and TRBJ2-1, with D possibly matching TRBD1 (6 bases). The germline V and J ends were trimmed by 0 bases and 11 bases, with 17 bases remaining between them. Germline-derived CDR1 and CDR2 are MRHNA and SNTAGT. The CDR3 runs 15 residues. The CDR3 sequence: CASSDSGTGMGKQFF. CDR3 nucleotides: TGTGCCAGCAGTGACTCTGGAACAGGGATGGGGAAGCAGTTCTTC.

The rearrangement joins TRBV27 to TRBJ2-1, with D possibly TRBD1 on 6 matching bases. The V gene lost 5 bases and the J gene lost 3 bases, with 20 bases spanning the gap. This CDR3 region has 17 residues. Per the germline V gene, CDR1 is MNHEY and CDR2 is SMNVEV (reference sequence). The DNA for the CDR3 is TGTGCCAGCAGTCTCGGAGACACAGGGACCTACTACAATGAGCAGTTCTTC. Protein: CASSLGDTGTYYNEQFF.

The chain employs TRBV3-1 (or the pseudogene TRBV3-2) and TRBJ2-1, with a tentative D call TRBD1 (6 bases). CDR1 LGHDT and CDR2 YNNKEL come from the germline V gene (reference sequence). The V end was cut by 4 bases, the J end by 8 bases, with 9 bases between. The CDR3 is 12 amino acids. CDR3 nucleotides: TGTGCCAGCAGCCTCAGGGGCTATGAGCAGTTCTTC. It specifies CASSLRGYEQFF.

The CDR3 nucleotides are TGTGCCAGCTCACCACCAAGCGGGGGTTCGGAGACCCAGTACTTC. Encoded protein: CASSPPSGGSETQYF. V is TRBV18 and J is TRBJ2-5; 8 bases fit TRBD2. The CDR3 consists of 15 residues. Germline CDR1 reads KGHSH; CDR2 reads LQKENI. J was trimmed by 5 bases and V by 0 bases; bases with no gene match: 5.

The chain employs TRBV19 and TRBJ2-7; the D gene is possibly TRBD1 (7 bases). Germline V CDR1 and CDR2: LNHDA, SQIVND (reference sequence). The CDR3 sequence is 16 residues long. Trimming took 1 base from V and 7 from J, leaving 20 bases between them. CDR3 residues: CASSIGLRGAPDEQYF. The DNA of the CDR3 is TGTGCCAGTAGTATAGGTCTCAGGGGGGCACCGGATGAGCAGTACTTC. The full variable domain, in which reference TRBV19 and TRBJ2-7 provide the parts outside the CDR3, is DGGITQSPKYLFRKEGQNVTLSCEQNLNHDAMYWYRQDPGQGLRLIYYSQIVNDFQKGDIAEGYSVSREKKESFPLTVTSAQKNPTAFYLCASSIGLRGAPDEQYFGPGTRLTVT.

This chain links TRBV3-1 (or the pseudogene TRBV3-2) with TRBJ2-7; possibly TRBD1 for D (6 bases). CDR3 length: 14 amino acids. With 3 bases removed from V and 3 bases from J, the gap between germline ends came to 12 bases. Germline CDR1 and CDR2: LGHDT and YNNKEL (reference sequence). The CDR3 loop is CASSHGTKLYEQYF. The CDR3 DNA reads as TGTGCCAGCAGCCACGGGACAAAACTCTACGAGCAGTACTTC.

The chain couples TRBV7-2 to TRBJ2-2; no firm D call. This CDR3 spans 13 amino acids. Trimming stripped 3 bases from V and 3 bases from J, with 5 bases between. Per germline, CDR1 SGHTA and CDR2 FQGNSA. CDR3 in DNA: TGTGCCAGCAGCTTTCGGGACACCGGGGAGCTGTTTTTT. Translation gives CASSFRDTGELFF.

This clone was counted once. The chain joins TRBV6-5 to TRBJ1-1, with TRBD1 matching over 7 bases. The CDR3 has 14 amino acids. J lost 1 base, V lost 6 bases, and 5 bases had no gene match. In germline, CDR1 is MNHEY, CDR2 SVGAGI. As DNA, the CDR3 is TGTGCCAGCAGGTACAGGGGACAGAACACTGAAGCTTTCTTT. Translating it yields CASRYRGQNTEAFF.

V and J are TRBV7-9 and TRBJ1-4; D remains unclear. V was trimmed by 7 bases and J by 4 bases, leaving 16 bases between them. Germline V CDR1 and CDR2: SEHNR, FQNEAQ (reference sequence). The CDR3 extends over 15 amino acids. CDR3 protein: CASIPGSNYNEKLFF. The CDR3 DNA follows: TGTGCCAGCATCCCAGGCTCAAATTATAATGAAAAACTGTTTTTT.

The rearrangement uses TRBV18 and TRBJ1-1; possibly TRBD1 for D (6 bases). The V gene's germline CDR1 is KGHSH and CDR2 LQKENI. Trimming took 2 bases from V and 4 from J, leaving 14 bases between them. This CDR3 is built from 15 residues. CDR3 sequence (DNA): TGTGCCAGCTCACCATTAGACCGAGGGGGCACTGAAGCTTTCTTT. Amino acids: CASSPLDRGGTEAFF.